This T cell receptor beta chain appears in the sequencing data of a study of CD8+CD57+ T cells in acquired aplastic anemia. All sequencing subjects had displayed CD8+CD57+ cell expansion on flow cytometry. Acquired aplastic anemia of severe grade affected all patients. Patients had not yet gotten any therapy when their blood was taken for sampling. CDR3 and TCR beta VDJ profiling relied on a genomic DNA template. TCRdb re-called the reads with MiXCR, one entry per CDR3 protein. The table includes around 200,000 distinct CDR3 sequences, roughly 65% detected once. This CDR3 has 15 amino acids. CDR1 and CDR2 from the germline V gene are SEHNR and FQNEAQ (reference sequence). V gave up 4 bases and J gave up 3 bases, with 13 bases separating them.

The rearrangement links TRBV7-9 to TRBJ1-5; D remains unclear. Specimen: sorted CD4+, CD8+, or CD8+CD57+ T cells (not recorded which) from PBMCs. This TCR was recovered from a human donor with aplastic anemia. CDR3 sequence (DNA): TGTGCCAGCAGCTACGAGGGCCTATACAATCAGCCCCAGCATTTT. This sequence encodes CASSYEGLYNQPQHF.